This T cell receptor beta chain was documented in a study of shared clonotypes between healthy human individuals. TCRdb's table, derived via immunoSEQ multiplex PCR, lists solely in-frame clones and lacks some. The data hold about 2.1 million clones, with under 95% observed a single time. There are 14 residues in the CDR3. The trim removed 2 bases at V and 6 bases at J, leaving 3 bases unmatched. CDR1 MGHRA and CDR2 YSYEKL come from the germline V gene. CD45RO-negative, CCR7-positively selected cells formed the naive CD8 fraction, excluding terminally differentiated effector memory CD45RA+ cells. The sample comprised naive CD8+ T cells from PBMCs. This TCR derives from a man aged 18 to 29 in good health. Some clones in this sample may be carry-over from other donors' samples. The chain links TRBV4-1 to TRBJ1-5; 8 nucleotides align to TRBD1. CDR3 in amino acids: CASSQQGAGQPQHF. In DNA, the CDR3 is TGCGCCAGCAGCCAACAGGGGGCGGGTCAGCCCCAGCATTTT.